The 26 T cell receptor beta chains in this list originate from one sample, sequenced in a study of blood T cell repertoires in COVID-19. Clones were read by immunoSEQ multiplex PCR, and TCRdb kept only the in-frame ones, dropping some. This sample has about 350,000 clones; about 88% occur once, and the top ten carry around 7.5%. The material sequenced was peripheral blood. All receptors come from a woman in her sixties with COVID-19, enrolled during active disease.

In nucleotides, the CDR3 is TGTGCCAGCAGCCAAGATCTGGCGGGTGGCTATGGCTACACCTTC. Translated: CASSQDLAGGYGYTF. This chain connects TRBV4-2 to TRBJ1-2; D not certain. The CDR3 is made up of 15 amino acids. Trimming pared 0 bases from V and 4 bases from J, leaving 12 bases between. CDR1 and CDR2 (germline): LGHNA, YNFKEQ.

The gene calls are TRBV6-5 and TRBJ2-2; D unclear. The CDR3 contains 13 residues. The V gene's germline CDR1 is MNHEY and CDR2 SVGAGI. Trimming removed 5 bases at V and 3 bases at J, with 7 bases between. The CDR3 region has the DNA TGTGCCAGCAGTCCAGGTGACACCGGGGAGCTGTTTTTT. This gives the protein CASSPGDTGELFF.

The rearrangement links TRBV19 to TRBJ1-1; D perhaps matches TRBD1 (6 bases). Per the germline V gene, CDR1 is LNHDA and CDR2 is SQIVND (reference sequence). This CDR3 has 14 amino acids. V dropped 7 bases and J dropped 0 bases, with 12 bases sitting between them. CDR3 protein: CASNSGQLNTEAFF. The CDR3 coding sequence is TGTGCCAGTAACTCAGGACAGTTGAACACTGAAGCTTTCTTT.

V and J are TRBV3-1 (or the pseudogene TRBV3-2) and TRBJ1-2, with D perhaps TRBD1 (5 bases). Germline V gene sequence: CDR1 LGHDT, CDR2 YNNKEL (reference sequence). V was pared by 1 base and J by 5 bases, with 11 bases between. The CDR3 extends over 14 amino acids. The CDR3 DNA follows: TGTGCCAGCAGCCAAGCCGGCAGGGCATATGGCTACACCTTC. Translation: CASSQAGRAYGYTF.

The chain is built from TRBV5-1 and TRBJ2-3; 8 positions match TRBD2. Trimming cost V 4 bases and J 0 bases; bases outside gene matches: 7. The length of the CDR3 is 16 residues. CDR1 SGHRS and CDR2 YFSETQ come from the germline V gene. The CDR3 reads CASSVVAGISTDTQYF. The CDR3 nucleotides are TGCGCCAGCAGCGTAGTAGCGGGGATTAGCACAGATACGCAGTATTTT.

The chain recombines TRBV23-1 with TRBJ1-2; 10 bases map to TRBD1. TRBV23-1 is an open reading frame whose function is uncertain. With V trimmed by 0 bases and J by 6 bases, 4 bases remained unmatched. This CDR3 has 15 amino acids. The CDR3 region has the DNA TGCGCCAGCAGTCAATCGGGACAGGGGAATGATGGCTACACCTTC. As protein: CASSQSGQGNDGYTF.

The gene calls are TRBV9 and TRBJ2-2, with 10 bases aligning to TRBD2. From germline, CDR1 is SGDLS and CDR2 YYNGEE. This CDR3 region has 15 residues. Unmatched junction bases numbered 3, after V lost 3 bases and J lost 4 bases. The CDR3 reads CASSAQRGGTGELFF. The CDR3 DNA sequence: TGTGCCAGCAGCGCCCAGCGGGGGGGCACCGGGGAGCTGTTTTTT.

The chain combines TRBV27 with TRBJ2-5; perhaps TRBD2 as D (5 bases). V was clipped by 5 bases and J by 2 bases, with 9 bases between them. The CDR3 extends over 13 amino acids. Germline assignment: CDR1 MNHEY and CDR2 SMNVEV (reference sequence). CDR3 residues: CASSLREQETQYF. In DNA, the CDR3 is TGTGCCAGCAGTCTAAGGGAGCAAGAGACCCAGTACTTC.

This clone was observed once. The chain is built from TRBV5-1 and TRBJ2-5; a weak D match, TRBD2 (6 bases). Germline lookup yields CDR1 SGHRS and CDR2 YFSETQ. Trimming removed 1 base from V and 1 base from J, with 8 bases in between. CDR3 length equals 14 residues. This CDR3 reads CASSLRDSQETQYF. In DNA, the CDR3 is TGCGCCAGCAGCTTGCGGGACTCCCAAGAGACCCAGTACTTC.

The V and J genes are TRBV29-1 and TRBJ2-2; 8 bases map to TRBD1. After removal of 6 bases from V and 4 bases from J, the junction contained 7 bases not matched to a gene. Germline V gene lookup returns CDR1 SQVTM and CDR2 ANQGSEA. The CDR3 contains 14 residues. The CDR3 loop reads CSVTRTGITGELFF. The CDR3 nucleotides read TGCAGCGTGACGAGGACAGGGATCACCGGGGAGCTGTTTTTT.

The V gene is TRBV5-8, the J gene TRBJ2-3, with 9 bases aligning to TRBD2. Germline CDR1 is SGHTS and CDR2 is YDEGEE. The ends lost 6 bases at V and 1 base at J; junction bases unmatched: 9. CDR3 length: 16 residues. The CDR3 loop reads CASTWGSGGGTDTQYF. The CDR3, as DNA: TGTGCCAGCACCTGGGGTAGCGGGGGAGGCACAGATACGCAGTATTTT.

CDR3 region: CASSRLGGLSYNEQFF. DNA of the CDR3: TGTGCCAGCAGCCGCCTGGGGGGACTTTCCTACAATGAGCAGTTCTTC. The V and J genes are TRBV7-9 and TRBJ2-1, with D possibly TRBD2 on 6 matching bases. V lost 5 bases, J lost 1 base, and 15 bases lay in between. The germline gives CDR1 SEHNR, CDR2 FQNEAQ (reference sequence). This CDR3 spans 16 amino acids. The full variable domain, in which reference TRBV7-9 and TRBJ2-1 provide the parts outside the CDR3, is DTGVSQNPRHKITKRGQNVTFRCDPISEHNRLYWYRQTLGQGPEFLTYFQNEAQLEKSRLLSDRFSAERPKGSFSTLEIQRTEQGDSAMYLCASSRLGGLSYNEQFFGPGTRLTVL.

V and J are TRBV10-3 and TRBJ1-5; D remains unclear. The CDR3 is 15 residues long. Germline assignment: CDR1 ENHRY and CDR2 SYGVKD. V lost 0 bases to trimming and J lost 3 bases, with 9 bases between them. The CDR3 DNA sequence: TGTGCCATCAGTGAGTCGACGGGATTCAATCAGCCCCAGCATTTT. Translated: CAISESTGFNQPQHF.

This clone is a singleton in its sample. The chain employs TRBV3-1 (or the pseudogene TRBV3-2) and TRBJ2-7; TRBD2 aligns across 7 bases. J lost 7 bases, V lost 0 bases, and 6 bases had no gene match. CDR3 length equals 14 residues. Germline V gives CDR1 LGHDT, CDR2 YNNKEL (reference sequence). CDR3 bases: TGTGCCAGCAGCCAAGACTTGGGGGGGGAGGAGCAGTACTTC. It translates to CASSQDLGGEEQYF.

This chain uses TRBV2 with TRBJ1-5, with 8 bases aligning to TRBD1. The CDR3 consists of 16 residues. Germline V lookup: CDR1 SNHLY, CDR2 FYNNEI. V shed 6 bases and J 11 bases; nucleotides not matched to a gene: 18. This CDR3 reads CASRTSGTGSDIAQHF. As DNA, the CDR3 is TGTGCCAGCAGGACCTCCGGGACAGGATCCGATATTGCCCAGCATTTT.

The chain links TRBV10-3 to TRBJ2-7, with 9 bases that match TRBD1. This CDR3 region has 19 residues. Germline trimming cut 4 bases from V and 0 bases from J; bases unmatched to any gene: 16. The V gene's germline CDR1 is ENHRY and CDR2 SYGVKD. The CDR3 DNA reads TGTGCCATCAGTGCCCGGGGTGGGACAGGGACCTTTCGCTCCTACGAGCAGTACTTC. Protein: CAISARGGTGTFRSYEQYF.

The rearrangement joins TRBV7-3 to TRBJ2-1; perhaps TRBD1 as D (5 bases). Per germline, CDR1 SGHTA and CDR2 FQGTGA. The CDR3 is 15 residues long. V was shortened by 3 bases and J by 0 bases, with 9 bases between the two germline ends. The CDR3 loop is CASSFGQGSYNEQFF. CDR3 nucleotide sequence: TGTGCCAGCAGCTTCGGTCAGGGCTCCTACAATGAGCAGTTCTTC.

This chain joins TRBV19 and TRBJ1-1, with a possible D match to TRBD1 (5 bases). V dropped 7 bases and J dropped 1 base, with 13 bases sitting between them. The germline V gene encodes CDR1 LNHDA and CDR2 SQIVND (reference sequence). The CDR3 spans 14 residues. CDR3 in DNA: TGTGCCAGTAATAACGGAGGGGCGAACACTGAAGCTTTCTTT. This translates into CASNNGGANTEAFF.

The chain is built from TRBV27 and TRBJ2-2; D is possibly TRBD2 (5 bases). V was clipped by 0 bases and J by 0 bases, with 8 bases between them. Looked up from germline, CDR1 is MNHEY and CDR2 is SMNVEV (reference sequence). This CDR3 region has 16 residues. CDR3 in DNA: TGTGCCAGCAGTTTATCGATCGGGGCGAACACCGGGGAGCTGTTTTTT. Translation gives CASSLSIGANTGELFF.

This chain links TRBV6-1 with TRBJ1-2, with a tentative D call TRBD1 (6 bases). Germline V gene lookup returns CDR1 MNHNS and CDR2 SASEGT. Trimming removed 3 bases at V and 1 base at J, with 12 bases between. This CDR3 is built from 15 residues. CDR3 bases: TGTGCCAGCAGTGATAATACAGGGAATAACTATGGCTACACCTTC. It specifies CASSDNTGNNYGYTF.

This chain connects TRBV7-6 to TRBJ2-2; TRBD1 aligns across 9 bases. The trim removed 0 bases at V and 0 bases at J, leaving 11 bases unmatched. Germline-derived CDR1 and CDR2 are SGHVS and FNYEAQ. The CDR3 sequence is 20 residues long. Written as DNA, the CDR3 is TGTGCCAGCAGCTTAGCGCTAAACAGGGGGCGGTTGACGAACACCGGGGAGCTGTTTTTT. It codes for CASSLALNRGRLTNTGELFF.

The CDR3 spells CASSITGSGANVLTF. CDR3 nucleotides: TGTGCCAGCAGCATCACGGGCTCTGGGGCCAACGTCCTGACTTTC. V gene TRBV9 combines with J gene TRBJ2-6; D is unresolved. This CDR3 has 15 residues. Deletions cut 4 bases from V and 0 bases from J, with 8 bases between. In germline, CDR1 is SGDLS, CDR2 YYNGEE.

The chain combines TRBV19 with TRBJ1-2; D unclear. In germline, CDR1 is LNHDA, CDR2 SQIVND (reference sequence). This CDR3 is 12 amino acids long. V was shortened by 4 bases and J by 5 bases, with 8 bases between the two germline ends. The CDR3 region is CASSNLEYGYTF. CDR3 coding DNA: TGTGCCAGTAGTAATTTGGAGTATGGCTACACCTTC.

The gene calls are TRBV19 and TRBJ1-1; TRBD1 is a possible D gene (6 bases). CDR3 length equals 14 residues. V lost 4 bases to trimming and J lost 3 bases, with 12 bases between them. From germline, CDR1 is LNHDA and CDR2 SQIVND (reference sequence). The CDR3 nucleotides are TGTGCCAGTAGTAGAGGACAGAGCTACACTGAAGCTTTCTTT. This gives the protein CASSRGQSYTEAFF.

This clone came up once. The CDR3 is CASSETRFTQYF. For the CDR3, the DNA is TGTGCCAGCAGTGAAACTAGATTTACGCAGTATTTT. The rearrangement uses TRBV2 and TRBJ2-3, with a tentative D call TRBD2 (5 bases). Germline V gene data show CDR1 as SNHLY and CDR2 as FYNNEI. V lost 2 bases and J lost 8, with 8 bases in between. The CDR3 sequence is 12 residues long.

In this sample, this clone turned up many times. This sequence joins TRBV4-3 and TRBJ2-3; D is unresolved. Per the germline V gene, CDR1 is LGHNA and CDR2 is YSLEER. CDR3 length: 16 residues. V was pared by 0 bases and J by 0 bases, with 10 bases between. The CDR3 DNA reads TGCGCCAGCAGCCAAGATCTTATCAGAAGCACAGATACGCAGTATTTT. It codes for CASSQDLIRSTDTQYF.